A selection of T cell receptor beta chains follows, all from one sample in a study of blood T cell repertoires in COVID-19. Sequenced by immunoSEQ multiplex PCR; TCRdb stores in-frame clones only, minus some. This sample carries about 150,000 clones, roughly nine tenths of them seen once, and the ten largest clones take about 2.6%. The sequenced material came from peripheral blood. The receptors shown here come from a man between 60 and 70 years old with acute or convalescent COVID-19. Each CDR3 is given without its conserved first and last residue. A D gene is named only where the DNA matches it firmly.

j_gene,v_gene,d_gene,CDR3aa
TRBJ1-2,TRBV5-6,NA,ASSLGTVGYT
TRBJ2-3,TRBV5-1,TRBD2,ASSWATSASSTDTQY
TRBJ1-4,TRBV19,NA,ASSIPGYNEKLF
TRBJ1-2,TRBV10-3,TRBD1,AITTGFNYGYT
TRBJ2-2,TRBV19,TRBD2,ASSIRAGGPTGELF
TRBJ2-7,TRBV6-2/TRBV6-3,TRBD1,ASSYTSKQGNAPYEQY
TRBJ2-3,TRBV9,NA,ASSVAGPFGGTDTQY
TRBJ2-1,TRBV7-2,TRBD2,ASSKAAGGPVEQF
TRBJ2-3,TRBV5-1,TRBD2,ASSRGVGQSTDTQY
TRBJ1-2,TRBV6-4,NA,ASSRDGANGYGYT
TRBJ2-2,TRBV7-8,NA,ARQDQNTGELF
TRBJ2-3,TRBV11-2,TRBD2,ASSWLSGGASDTQY
TRBJ1-5,TRBV19,TRBD1,ASSIGTGYSNQPQH
TRBJ1-5,TRBV6-2/TRBV6-3,TRBD1,ASSYGDTGTGKYRPQH
TRBJ1-1,TRBV7-9,TRBD1,ASSPGQEYTEAF
TRBJ2-1,TRBV18,TRBD2,ASSPEGLGTPNEQF
TRBJ1-3,TRBV19,NA,ATRPLRGSGNTIY
TRBJ1-2,TRBV6-6,TRBD1,ASSSGQGGLGYGYT
TRBJ1-6,TRBV6-1,NA,ASSEAEAAYNSPLH
TRBJ2-1,TRBV7-9,TRBD2,ASSSQRGGQYNEQF
TRBJ1-2,TRBV30,NA,AWSVGTSENYGYT
TRBJ2-1,TRBV27,TRBD1,ASKELGQNYNEQF
TRBJ1-2,TRBV7-3,TRBD1,ASSLNAGQGLYYT
TRBJ1-1,TRBV5-1,TRBD1,ASSWQGENTEAF
TRBJ1-1,TRBV6-2/TRBV6-3,NA,ASSYPFGAGTEAF
TRBJ1-6,TRBV5-1,TRBD1,ASSARTGASYNSPLH
TRBJ1-1,TRBV18,NA,ASSPETDTEAF
TRBJ2-3,TRBV4-3,TRBD2,ASSLRGDDTDTQY
TRBJ2-7,TRBV5-6,NA,ASSSSRGPEQY
TRBJ1-2,TRBV6-5,NA,ASSYSKQIHGYT
TRBJ2-7,TRBV2,TRBD2,ASSRTSTSSYEQY
TRBJ2-1,TRBV14,NA,ASGRMYEQF
TRBJ1-5,TRBV3-1/TRBV3-2,NA,ASSQGPDTSNQPQH
TRBJ1-4,TRBV30,TRBD1,ACQEIGGTGEKLF
TRBJ2-3,TRBV11-2,NA,ASSPTWGSEESYGTQY
TRBJ1-6,TRBV27,NA,ASRGRGDRDSPLH
TRBJ1-2,TRBV7-8,NA,ASSLNPNGGAIYGYT
TRBJ2-6,TRBV7-2,NA,ASKSGSGANVLT
TRBJ1-3,TRBV9,NA,ASGGTPSGNTIY
TRBJ1-5,TRBV6-5,NA,ASSHGSQPQH
TRBJ1-5,TRBV13,NA,ASSLGHIRQPQH
TRBJ2-1,TRBV4-1,NA,ASSDRSQNRDGEQF
TRBJ1-2,TRBV11-2,TRBD1,ASSLGVGTGLIGYT
TRBJ2-1,TRBV19,TRBD2,ASISGGAGNEQF
TRBJ1-4,TRBV6-5,TRBD1,ASSQDRSREKLF